The 24 T cell receptor beta chains below were found in one sample sequenced in a study of shared clonotypes between healthy human individuals. Measured with immunoSEQ multiplex PCR; TCRdb has only the in-frame clones, and not every one. The sample consists of 400,000 to 550,000 clones, 79% of them appearing once. Sequencing used PBMCs. These receptors originate from a woman between 40 and 50 years old in good health. Some clones in this sample may be carry-over from other donors' samples.

A few counts support this clone. A far larger clone is off by one base, so a read error is likely. The sample holds other DNA sequences that translate to the same CDR3. V and J are TRBV5-1 and TRBJ1-1; TRBD1 might be the D (5 bases). CDR1 SGHRS and CDR2 YFSETQ come from the germline V gene. The CDR3 has 11 amino acids. The CDR3 bases are TGTGCCAGCAGGGATTATTCTGAAGCTTTCTTT. Protein sequence: CASRDYSEAFF.

This sequence joins TRBV27 and TRBJ1-1, with a possible D match to TRBD1 (5 bases). V was trimmed by 5 bases and J by 5 bases, leaving 12 bases between them. Germline CDR1 and CDR2: MNHEY and SMNVEV (reference sequence). The CDR3 extends over 13 amino acids. The chain's CDR3 is CASSQRGGTEAFF. CDR3 nucleotide sequence: TGTGCCAGCAGTCAGAGGGGAGGTACTGAAGCTTTCTTT.

In this sample, this clone turned up a few times. This chain uses TRBV14 with TRBJ1-1; no clear D gene. This CDR3 has 10 residues. Germline V gene data show CDR1 as SGHDN and CDR2 as FVKESK. Trimming took off 4 bases at V and 7 bases at J, with 4 bases between the two ends. In DNA, the CDR3 is TGTGCCAGCAGCCGTATTGAAGCTTTCTTT. It translates to CASSRIEAFF.

The J gene is TRBJ2-2, the V gene TRBV5-4; no firm D call. V was trimmed by 0 bases and J by 7 bases, leaving 10 bases between them. Germline assignment: CDR1 SGHNT and CDR2 YYREEE (reference sequence). The CDR3 runs 14 residues. The CDR3 reads CASSLALGSGELFF. As DNA, the CDR3 is TGTGCCAGCAGCTTGGCCCTGGGTAGCGGGGAGCTGTTTTTT.

The rearrangement uses TRBV5-4 and TRBJ2-7; TRBD1 matches 8 bases. Germline V gene sequence: CDR1 SGHNT, CDR2 YYREEE (reference sequence). Trimming removed 3 bases from V and 4 bases from J; junction bases left unmatched: 9. The CDR3 extends over 15 amino acids. The CDR3 is CASSSTDRGGYEQYF. As DNA, the CDR3 is TGTGCCAGCAGCTCCACCGACAGGGGTGGGTACGAGCAGTACTTC.

The chain has TRBV7-2 and TRBJ1-5; D not resolved. The CDR3 has 15 residues. CDR1 and CDR2 (germline): SGHTA, FQGNSA. The V end was cut by 4 bases, the J end by 3 bases, with 13 bases between. The CDR3 region has the DNA TGTGCCAGCAGCTCAGAGCCAGGAAACAATCAGCCCCAGCATTTT. Translating gives CASSSEPGNNQPQHF. The entire variable domain, with the rest obtained from reference TRBV7-2 and TRBJ1-5, is as follows: GAGVSQSPSNKVTEKGKDVELRCDPISGHTALYWYRQSLGQGLEFLIYFQGNSAPDKSGLPSDRFSAERTGGSVSTLTIQRTQQEDSAVYLCASSSEPGNNQPQHFGDGTRLSIL.

This sequence joins TRBV5-1 and TRBJ2-5; tentative D call: TRBD1 (9 bases). CDR3 length equals 20 residues. Germline loops: CDR1 SGHRS, CDR2 YFSETQ. Trimming took 5 bases from V and 5 from J, leaving 34 bases between them. CDR3 region: CASRLGQGYDPAGVFETQYF. CDR3 nucleotides: TGCGCCAGCAGACTGGGACAGGGATACGATCCAGCGGGAGTCTTTGAGACCCAGTACTTC.

CDR3 region: CASSQDLANWGEQYF. The CDR3 nucleotides are TGCGCCAGCAGCCAAGATTTGGCAAATTGGGGCGAGCAGTACTTC. This rearrangement joins TRBV4-3 to TRBJ2-7; D is uncertain. CDR3 length: 15 residues. CDR1 is LGHNA and CDR2 is YSLEER in the germline V gene. V gave up 0 bases and J gave up 6 bases, with 15 bases separating them.

This chain connects TRBV7-9 to TRBJ2-5; 7 bases agree with TRBD2. With V trimmed by 5 bases and J by 2 bases, 8 bases remained unmatched. CDR1 and CDR2 (germline): SEHNR, FQNEAQ (reference sequence). This CDR3 is 15 amino acids long. This chain's CDR3 is CASSVTGGGQETQYF. The CDR3 DNA sequence: TGTGCCAGCAGCGTTACGGGAGGCGGACAAGAGACCCAGTACTTC.

The gene calls are TRBV7-2 and TRBJ2-5; maybe TRBD2 (5 bases). The V and J ends lost 3 bases and 5 bases respectively, with 13 bases between them. The germline gives CDR1 SGHTA, CDR2 FQGNSA. This CDR3 contains 14 residues. The CDR3, as DNA: TGTGCCAGCAGCTTCGGGCTAGCCGCGGAGACCCAGTACTTC. Its protein is CASSFGLAAETQYF.

This clone was observed once. The V call is TRBV2, the J call TRBJ2-1; TRBD2 might be the D (6 bases). Germline assignment: CDR1 SNHLY and CDR2 FYNNEI. The CDR3 has 14 amino acids. The V gene lost 8 bases and the J gene lost 5 bases, with 16 bases spanning the gap. This CDR3 is CASVAGNWDNEQFF. In DNA, the CDR3 is TGTGCCAGCGTGGCGGGAAATTGGGACAATGAGCAGTTCTTC.

Notes on this clone: This likely stems from a read error, as it lies one base from a far larger clone. The chain has TRBV6-6 and TRBJ1-3; TRBD1 might be the D (6 bases). CDR3 size: 15 residues. The germline gives CDR1 MNHNY, CDR2 SVGAGI (reference sequence). Trimming took off 4 bases at V and 1 base at J, with 11 bases between the two ends. The CDR3 nucleotides read TGTGCCAGCAGTTGGAACAGGGCTTCTGGAAACACCATATATTTT. Its protein product is CASSWNRASGNTIYF.

With respect to this clone: With a far larger clone one base away, a read error is the likely cause. The same CDR3 can be traced to other DNA sequences in this sample. The J gene is TRBJ1-1, the V gene TRBV7-8; weak D call: TRBD1 (6 bases). The length of the CDR3 is 13 residues. Germline V gives CDR1 SGHVS, CDR2 FQNEAQ. The CDR3 loop reads CASSGQLNTEAFF. CDR3 DNA sequence: TGTGCCAGCAGCGGACAGCTGAACACTGAGGCTTTCTTT. The whole variable domain, remainder taken from reference TRBV7-8 and TRBJ1-1, is GAGVSQSPRYKVAKRGQDVALRCDPISGHVSLFWYQQALGQGPEFLTYFQNEAQLDKSGLPSDRFFAERPEGSVSTLKIQRTQQEDSAVYLCASSGQLNTEAFFGQGTRLTVV.

This clone was detected a few times. The chain carries TRBV7-9 and TRBJ1-1; D is possibly TRBD1 (5 bases). The CDR3 covers 16 residues. The germline V and J ends were trimmed by 5 bases and 5 bases, with 21 bases remaining between them. Germline assignment: CDR1 SEHNR and CDR2 FQNEAQ (reference sequence). The CDR3 sequence: CASSPGRAAIFTEAFF. In DNA form, the CDR3 reads TGTGCCAGCAGCCCAGGCAGGGCTGCTATATTTACTGAAGCTTTCTTT.

This chain connects TRBV7-3 to TRBJ2-2, with 8 bases aligning to TRBD1. The V segment lost 2 bases and the J segment 0 bases; nucleotides outside the gene matches: 2. Germline-derived CDR1 and CDR2 are SGHTA and FQGTGA. This CDR3 contains 16 residues. Here the CDR3 reads CASSLAGGTNTGELFF. CDR3 coding DNA: TGTGCCAGCAGCTTAGCAGGGGGCACGAACACCGGGGAGCTGTTTTTT.

This clone appeared a few times. In DNA form, the CDR3 reads TGTGCCAGCAGGGTAGCGGGAGGCACAGATACGCAGTATTTT. It codes for CASRVAGGTDTQYF. The chain is built from TRBV6-5 and TRBJ2-3, with 9 bases fitting TRBD2. Germline CDR1 and CDR2: MNHEY and SVGAGI. The CDR3 spans 14 residues. Losses at the gene ends were 6 bases for V and 1 base for J; bases not matched to a gene: 2.

J is TRBJ2-2 and V is TRBV7-3, with 10 bases matching TRBD2. V lost 5 bases and J lost 3; bases outside the gene matches: 6. This CDR3 is built from 16 residues. Germline V gives CDR1 SGHTA, CDR2 FQGTGA. The CDR3 loop reads CASSTISGRDTGELFF. The CDR3 region has the DNA TGTGCCAGCAGCACGATCAGCGGGAGGGACACCGGGGAGCTGTTTTTT.

Comments on this clone: With only one base between it and a far larger clone, this is likely a read error. The CDR3 reads CASSLTSTYSNQPQRF. The CDR3 nucleotides read TGTGCCAGCAGTTTGACGAGCACATATAGCAATCAGCCCCAGCGTTTT. The rearrangement links TRBV28 to TRBJ1-5; D gene unclear. The CDR3 consists of 16 residues. The germline V gene encodes CDR1 MDHEN and CDR2 SYDVKM.

This clone was counted ten times or more. The chain has TRBV29-1 and TRBJ2-4; 7 bases line up with TRBD1. Trimming at V came to 8 bases and at J to 6 bases, leaving 4 bases not matched to a gene. The germline gives CDR1 SQVTM, CDR2 ANQGSEA. The CDR3 covers 11 residues. The CDR3 protein is CSQRTGNIQYF. Here the CDR3 DNA reads TGCAGCCAGCGGACAGGAAACATTCAGTACTTC.

The J gene is TRBJ2-7, the V gene TRBV25-1; 11 bases are a match to TRBD1. Unmatched junction bases numbered 5, after V lost 4 bases and J lost 0 bases. The CDR3 covers 16 residues. The germline V gene encodes CDR1 MGHDK and CDR2 SYGVNS. The CDR3 bases are TGTGCCAGCAGTGCATGGGACAGGGGGAGCTCCTACGAGCAGTACTTC. Amino acid sequence: CASSAWDRGSSYEQYF.

This chain connects TRBV5-6 to TRBJ1-6, with no clear D. CDR3 size: 17 residues. Germline V CDR1 and CDR2: SGHDT, YYEEEE. V lost 0 bases to trimming and J lost 6 bases, with 16 bases between them. The CDR3 loop reads CASSLGPPKRRNSPLHF. The DNA of the CDR3 is TGTGCCAGCAGCTTGGGCCCGCCTAAGAGGCGTAATTCACCCCTCCACTTT.

The chain is built from TRBV6-5 and TRBJ1-1; D might be TRBD1 (5 bases). CDR3 size: 14 residues. V was pared by 5 bases and J by 3 bases, with 13 bases between. Germline CDR1 is MNHEY and CDR2 is SVGAGI. The chain's CDR3 is CASSSGAWDTEAFF. For the CDR3, the DNA is TGTGCCAGCAGTAGTGGGGCTTGGGACACTGAAGCTTTCTTT.

The CDR3 loop reads CASSLDWGQAIETQYF. The DNA for the CDR3 is TGTGCCAGCAGCTTAGATTGGGGACAGGCGATAGAGACCCAGTACTTC. The chain couples TRBV11-2 to TRBJ2-5, with 8 bases lining up with TRBD1. This CDR3 comprises 16 residues. The trim removed 0 bases at V and 4 bases at J, leaving 7 bases unmatched. Germline V gene sequence: CDR1 SGHAT, CDR2 FQNNGV. The variable domain in full, with the rest retrieved from reference TRBV11-2 and TRBJ2-5, is EAGVAQSPRYKIIEKRQSVAFWCNPISGHATLYWYQQILGQGPKLLIQFQNNGVVDDSQLPKDRFSAERLKGVDSTLKIQPAKLEDSAVYLCASSLDWGQAIETQYFGPGTRLLVL.

V is TRBV28 and J is TRBJ1-3; D not resolved. V shed 6 bases and J shed 3 bases, with 6 bases lying between them. The CDR3 spans 12 residues. Germline-derived CDR1 and CDR2 are MDHEN and SYDVKM. In nucleotides, the CDR3 is TGTGCCAGCAGGACCGGTGGAAACACCATATATTTT. It translates to CASRTGGNTIYF. Filled out from reference TRBV28 and TRBJ1-3, the complete variable domain reads DVKVTQSSRYLVKRTGEKVFLECVQDMDHENMFWYRQDPGLGLRLIYFSYDVKMKEKGDIPEGYSVSREKKERFSLILESASTNQTSMYLCASRTGGNTIYFGEGSWLTVV.